Included here is one T cell receptor (beta chain) sequence, with context. The germline gives CDR1 DFQATT, CDR2 SNEGSKA (reference sequence). The CDR3 extends over 15 amino acids. TCRdb reprocessed the 5' RACE reads and keeps a single row for each CDR3 protein, giving no DNA. The repertoire shows about 450,000 distinct CDR3 sequences; the top ten hold 7.3%. The data were obtained in a study of T cells expressing NK-cell markers. J is TRBJ2-7 and V is TRBV20-1; as DNA is missing, the TRBD2 call by TCRdb cannot be tested. Sequencing was performed on blood T cells: a sorted CD56 or NKG2C T cell subset, CD4+ or CD8+ T cells, or bulk PBMC T cells (not recorded which). This sequence originates from a woman aged 18-69 years in good health. The CDR3 protein is CSAPGSLAGGSEQYF.